Listed below are T cell receptor beta chains from one sample, sequenced in a study of shared clonotypes between healthy human individuals. Using immunoSEQ multiplex PCR, the repertoire was profiled, and TCRdb retains in-frame clones only, with some absent. The table lists around 650,000 clones, roughly 95% of them singletons, with about 0.12% in the top ten. The sample consisted of naive CD8+ T cells sorted from blood. The receptors were sampled from a woman aged 25 to 39 in good health. Each CDR3 is given with its conserved first and last residue.

v_call: TRBV11-2; cdr3_aa: CASSTPQGGTEAFF
v_call: TRBV2; cdr3_aa: CASIEGPPYGYTF
v_call: TRBV21-1; cdr3_aa: CASSKVTGGGNQPQHF
v_call: TRBV10-2; cdr3_aa: CASSEGVQPQHF
v_call: TRBV9; cdr3_aa: CASSVGTTYGYTF
v_call: TRBV15; cdr3_aa: CATSSGQGYNQPQHF
v_call: TRBV28; cdr3_aa: CASSFRRPVGNTIYF
v_call: TRBV7-9; cdr3_aa: CASSLVVAMNTEAFF
v_call: TRBV7-9; cdr3_aa: CASSPPRRLETHTF
v_call: TRBV19; cdr3_aa: CASSIVGAGVLNEQFF
v_call: TRBV5-1; cdr3_aa: CASSGGLAGVIHEQYF
v_call: TRBV4-1; cdr3_aa: CASSQGLAGGPYEQYF
v_call: TRBV27; cdr3_aa: CASSLSGFGGTEAFF
v_call: TRBV27; cdr3_aa: CASSLSAGDAPPYNEQFF
v_call: TRBV28; cdr3_aa: CASTLGAPGLNEQFF
v_call: TRBV6-5; cdr3_aa: CASSHGAGETDTQYF
v_call: TRBV6-1; cdr3_aa: CASSDWDSYEQYF
v_call: TRBV10-2; cdr3_aa: CASSTRGAGDLDQPQHF
v_call: TRBV7-9; cdr3_aa: CATRTIGTAKNIQYF
v_call: TRBV6-6; cdr3_aa: CASSLGLAGHTGELFF
v_call: TRBV19; cdr3_aa: CASSPASRPDDEQYF
v_call: TRBV7-9; cdr3_aa: CASSIATSSNEQFF
v_call: TRBV27; cdr3_aa: CASKLWASTQVAFPGDTQYF
v_call: TRBV28; cdr3_aa: CASSFWGGGSGNTIYF
v_call: TRBV6-1; cdr3_aa: CASSEYVPGGTASYEQYF
v_call: TRBV11-2; cdr3_aa: CASSGFGASGQYNEQFF
v_call: TRBV10-1; cdr3_aa: CASSSILRDEQFF
v_call: TRBV7-6; cdr3_aa: CASTESGEQFF
v_call: TRBV5-1; cdr3_aa: CASSYEGGLRETQYF
v_call: TRBV19; cdr3_aa: CASRSIQGRNTEAFF
v_call: TRBV6-1; cdr3_aa: CASSESRAHYEQYF
v_call: TRBV27; cdr3_aa: CASSLLAGSGYNEQFF
v_call: TRBV27; cdr3_aa: CASSQRGRRGNTEAFF
v_call: TRBV13; cdr3_aa: CASSFRTATGELFF
v_call: TRBV27; cdr3_aa: CATWGLVHNEQFF
v_call: TRBV7-9; cdr3_aa: CASSLGGVHEQYF
v_call: TRBV7-9; cdr3_aa: CASSLVGGKYNEQFF
v_call: TRBV29-1; cdr3_aa: CSVGGRQSYNEQFF
v_call: TRBV27; cdr3_aa: CASQGQSHYEQYF
v_call: TRBV28; cdr3_aa: CASSRAGTGGDYGYTF
v_call: TRBV9; cdr3_aa: CASSSRADSYEQYF
v_call: TRBV28; cdr3_aa: CASSFSANQETQYF
v_call: TRBV7-5; cdr3_aa: CVSRLRGNEQFF
v_call: TRBV4-1; cdr3_aa: CASSPRLGAGTQYF
v_call: TRBV4-1; cdr3_aa: CASSQDLLAGEMVYEQYF
v_call: TRBV5-6; cdr3_aa: CASSSWTGDRLTDTQYF
v_call: TRBV29-1; cdr3_aa: CSVETPGQGFSNEQFF
v_call: TRBV28; cdr3_aa: CASSFTRGTDTQYF
v_call: TRBV7-9; cdr3_aa: CASSSSQGSASGANVLTF
v_call: TRBV25-1; cdr3_aa: CASSPGRRGANYGYTF
v_call: TRBV15; cdr3_aa: CATSSTSTDTQYF
v_call: TRBV10-3; cdr3_aa: CAISESTASGDYNEQFF
v_call: TRBV28; cdr3_aa: CASSPAVRRYEQFF
v_call: TRBV4-2; cdr3_aa: CASSPTGGSYNEQFF
v_call: TRBV5-1; cdr3_aa: CASSSKKGTNYGYTF
v_call: TRBV28; cdr3_aa: CASSMLRGNEQFF
v_call: TRBV9; cdr3_aa: CASSVDQGIQYF
v_call: TRBV5-4; cdr3_aa: CASSPGRNYEQYF
v_call: TRBV6-5; cdr3_aa: CASTTGQGTYEQYF